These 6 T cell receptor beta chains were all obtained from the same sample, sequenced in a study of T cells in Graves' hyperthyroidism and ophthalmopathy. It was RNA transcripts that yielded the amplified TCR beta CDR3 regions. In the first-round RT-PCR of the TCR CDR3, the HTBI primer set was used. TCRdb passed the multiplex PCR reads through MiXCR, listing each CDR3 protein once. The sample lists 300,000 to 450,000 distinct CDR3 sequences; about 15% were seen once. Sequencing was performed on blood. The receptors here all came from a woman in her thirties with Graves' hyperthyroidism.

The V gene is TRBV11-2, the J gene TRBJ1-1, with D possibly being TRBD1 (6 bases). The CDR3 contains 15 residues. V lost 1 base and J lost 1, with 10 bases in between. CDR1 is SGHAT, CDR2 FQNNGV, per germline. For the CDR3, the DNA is TGTGCCAGCAGCTTAGCACAGGGTTCGAACACTGAAGCTTTCTTT. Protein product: CASSLAQGSNTEAFF.

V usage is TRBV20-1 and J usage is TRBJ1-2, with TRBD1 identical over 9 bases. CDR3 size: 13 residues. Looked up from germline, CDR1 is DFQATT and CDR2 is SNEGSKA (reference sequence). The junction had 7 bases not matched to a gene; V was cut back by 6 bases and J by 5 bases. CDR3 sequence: CSASRDREYGYTF. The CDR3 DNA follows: TGCAGTGCCAGCAGGGACAGGGAGTATGGCTACACCTTC.

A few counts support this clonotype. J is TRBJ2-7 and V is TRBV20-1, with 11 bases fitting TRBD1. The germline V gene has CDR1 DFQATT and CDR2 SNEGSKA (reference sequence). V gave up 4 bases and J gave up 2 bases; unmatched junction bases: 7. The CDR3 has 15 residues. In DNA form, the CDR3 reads TGCAGTGCTAAGCCCGGGACAGGGGGGACCTACGAGCAGTACTTC. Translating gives CSAKPGTGGTYEQYF.

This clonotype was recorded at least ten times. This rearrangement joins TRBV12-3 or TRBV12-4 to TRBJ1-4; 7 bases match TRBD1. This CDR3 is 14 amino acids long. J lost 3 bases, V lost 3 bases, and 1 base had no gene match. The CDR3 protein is CASSFGTANEKLFF. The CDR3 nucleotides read TGTGCCAGCAGTTTCGGGACAGCTAATGAAAAACTGTTTTTT.

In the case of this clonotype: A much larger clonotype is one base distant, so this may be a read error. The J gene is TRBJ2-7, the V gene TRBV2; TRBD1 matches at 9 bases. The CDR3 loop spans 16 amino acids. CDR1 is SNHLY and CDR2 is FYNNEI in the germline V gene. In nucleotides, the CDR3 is TGTGCCAGCAGTGTGTTTTCGGGACAGGGTTCTTACGGGCAGTACTTC. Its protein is CASSVFSGQGSYGQYF.

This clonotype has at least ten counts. CDR3 loop: CASSQTEGTYNEQFF. CDR3 nucleotide sequence: TGTGCCAGCAGTCAAACGGAGGGAACCTACAATGAGCAGTTCTTC. The chain joins TRBV6-1 to TRBJ2-1; TRBD2 might be the D (6 bases). V lost 5 bases to trimming and J lost 2 bases, with 13 bases between them. CDR1 is MNHNS, CDR2 SASEGT, per germline. The length of the CDR3 is 15 residues.